This T cell receptor (beta chain) emerged from a study of blood T cell repertoires in COVID-19. Study-level background: In each case, the material was cDNA or gDNA derived from T cells, B-cell-depleted T cells, or PBMCs.

Participants reported their clinical history, and cohort assignment relied on those reports. The CDR3 runs 17 residues. CDR1 is LGHNA and CDR2 is YSLEER in the germline V gene. The V gene lost 3 bases and the J gene lost 0 bases, with 14 bases spanning the gap. Per the original methods: The authors estimated nucleated cell counts from reference gene primer amplification. Libraries were prepared by immunoSEQ multiplex PCR; TCRdb keeps only in-frame clonotypes and omits some of them. V and J calls and clone size are given by that table; D and trimming were obtained from the DNA. In the table there are roughly 400,000 clones, approximately 87% of which are singletons.

Material: PBMCs or T cells enriched from blood (not recorded which). The origin of this receptor is a woman aged 45-65 years who had recovered from COVID-19. J is TRBJ2-2 and V is TRBV4-3; D remains ambiguous. CDR3 in amino acids: CASSQAVYDSNTGELFF. The CDR3 region has the DNA TGCGCCAGCAGCCAGGCCGTTTATGACTCGAACACCGGGGAGCTGTTTTTT.